This TCR beta chain was documented in a study of beta chain features in type 1 diabetes. Study-wide context: No patient-donor differences in age, gender, total cells or subset yield.

Whole-study findings and limits: Within the patient group, naive, central memory and Treg TCRB repertoires appeared more similar to each other than within healthy donors.

Trimming at V came to 3 bases and at J to 2 bases, leaving 13 bases not matched to a gene. This CDR3 is 18 amino acids long. Germline V gene sequence: CDR1 GTSNPN, CDR2 SVGIG (reference sequence). For this clone: No antigen is known for it.

The authors reverse transcribed all of the isolated RNA, so sequencing captured expressed TCRB transcripts. The protocol was immunoSEQ multiplex PCR, while the TCRdb copy is restricted to in-frame clones and leaves out a portion. The table includes under 400,000 clones, 10% to 15% detected once. This chain joins TRBV30 and TRBJ2-1; 10 bases agree with TRBD2. The sequencing sample was made of naive CD4+ T cells from blood. The TCR comes from a man aged 18-30 years in good health. The CDR3 nucleotides are TGTGCCTGGAGCCCCGGGGGTAGCGGGAGGTTCCCCTACAATGAGCAGTTCTTC. Its translation: CAWSPGGSGRFPYNEQFF.